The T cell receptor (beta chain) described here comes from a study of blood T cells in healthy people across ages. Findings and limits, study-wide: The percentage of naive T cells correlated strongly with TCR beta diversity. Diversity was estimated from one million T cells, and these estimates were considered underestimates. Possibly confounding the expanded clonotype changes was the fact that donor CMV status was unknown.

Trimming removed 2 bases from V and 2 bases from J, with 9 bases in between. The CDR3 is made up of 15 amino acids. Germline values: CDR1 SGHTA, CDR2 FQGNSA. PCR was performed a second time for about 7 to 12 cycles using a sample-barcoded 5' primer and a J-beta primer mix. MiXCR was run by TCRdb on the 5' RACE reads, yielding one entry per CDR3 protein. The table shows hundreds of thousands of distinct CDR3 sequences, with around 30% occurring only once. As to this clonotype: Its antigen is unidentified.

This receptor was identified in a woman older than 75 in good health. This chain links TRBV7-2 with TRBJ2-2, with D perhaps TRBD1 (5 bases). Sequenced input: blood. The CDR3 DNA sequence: TGTGCCAGCAGCTTAAAAGGGGCAAACACCGGGGAGCTGTTTTTT. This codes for CASSLKGANTGELFF. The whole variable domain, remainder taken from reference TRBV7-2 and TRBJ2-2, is GAGVSQSPSNKVTEKGKDVELRCDPISGHTALYWYRQSLGQGLEFLIYFQGNSAPDKSGLPSDRFSAERTGGSVSTLTIQRTQQEDSAVYLCASSLKGANTGELFFGEGSRLTVL.